What follows are 10 T cell receptor beta chains derived from one specimen sequenced in a study of blood T cell repertoires in COVID-19. Assay used: immunoSEQ multiplex PCR; TCRdb lists only in-frame clones, some missing. The top ten clones hold roughly 2% of a sample with roughly 140,000 clones, around nine tenths of them seen once. The specimen was peripheral blood. All receptors come from a human donor in a cohort sampled during active COVID-19.

V and J are TRBV9 and TRBJ2-4, with a weak D call TRBD2 (5 bases). With 2 bases removed from V and 8 bases from J, the gap between germline ends came to 14 bases. CDR1 SGDLS and CDR2 YYNGEE come from the germline V gene. The length of the CDR3 is 14 residues. CDR3 amino acids: CASSVGRAWDIQYF. The CDR3 DNA reads as TGTGCCAGCAGCGTTGGGCGGGCTTGGGACATTCAGTACTTC.

Comments on this clone: The junction departs from the called germline gene at one end, perhaps through a read error. This chain links TRBV7-7 with TRBJ2-1; TRBD2 is a possible D gene (6 bases). In germline, CDR1 is SSHAT, CDR2 FNYEAQ (reference sequence). The CDR3 loop spans 15 amino acids. The CDR3 sequence is CASSLGLDYRHEQFF. The CDR3 nucleotides are TGTGCTAGCAGCTTAGGGCTGGACTATCGTCATGAGCAGTTCTTC.

V gene TRBV7-2 combines with J gene TRBJ2-5; 10 bases are a match to TRBD2. V lost 1 base to trimming and J lost 7 bases; unmatched junction nucleotides: 3. CDR1 SGHTA and CDR2 FQGNSA come from the germline V gene. The CDR3 consists of 14 residues. As DNA, the CDR3 is TGTGCCAGCAGCTTAGACGCTAGCGGGGGGACCCAGTACTTC. This translates into CASSLDASGGTQYF.

The chain employs TRBV3-1 (or the pseudogene TRBV3-2) and TRBJ1-2; D gene ambiguous. CDR3 length equals 17 residues. Trimming took off 1 base at V and 6 bases at J, with 21 bases between the two ends. CDR1 LGHDT and CDR2 YNNKEL come from the germline V gene (reference sequence). The CDR3 DNA reads TGTGCCAGCAGCCAAGCCACGGAGCTGGGAGGAAAACATGGCTACACCTTC. Translated: CASSQATELGGKHGYTF.

The rearrangement uses TRBV21-1 and TRBJ2-7; the D segment call TRBD1 is taken from the table without a DNA check. TRBV21-1 is a documented pseudogene. The length of the CDR3 is 14 residues. DNA for the CDR3: TGTGCCAGCACCGGCCGAGACAGCACCTACGAGCAGTACTTC. Protein product: CASTGRDSTYEQYF.

The rearrangement joins TRBV5-1 to TRBJ2-3, with 7 bases fitting TRBD1. Germline-derived CDR1 and CDR2 are SGHRS and YFSETQ. V lost 0 bases, J lost 3 bases, and 7 bases stayed unmatched. This CDR3 is 16 amino acids long. The CDR3 DNA follows: TGCGCCAGCAGCTTGGCCCCAGGCAGGGGGACAGATACGCAGTATTTT. This sequence encodes CASSLAPGRGTDTQYF.

V and J are TRBV5-1 and TRBJ1-5; the D is unclear. The CDR3 length is 12 residues. Trimming left V 4 bases short and J 8 bases short, with 10 bases between. CDR1 and CDR2 from the germline V gene are SGHRS and YFSETQ. CDR3 amino acids: CASSVDLEPQHF. The CDR3 nucleotides are TGCGCCAGCAGCGTAGACTTAGAGCCCCAGCATTTT. Together with reference TRBV5-1 and TRBJ1-5, the CDR3 gives the full variable domain: KAGVTQTPRYLIKTRGQQVTLSCSPISGHRSVSWYQQTPGQGLQFLFEYFSETQRNKGNFPGRFSGRQFSNSRSEMNVSTLELGDSALYLCASSVDLEPQHFGDGTRLSIL.

V usage is TRBV6-4 and J usage is TRBJ2-3, with 12 nucleotides matching TRBD2. This CDR3 region has 18 residues. Germline V gene data show CDR1 as MRHNA and CDR2 as SNTAGT. Unmatched junction bases numbered 9, after V lost 3 bases and J lost 2 bases. The DNA for the CDR3 is TGTGCCAGCAGTGATTCGATCGGACTAGCGGGAAACACAGATACGCAGTATTTT. Its translation: CASSDSIGLAGNTDTQYF.

The genes are TRBV27 and TRBJ2-2; 7 bases map to TRBD2. CDR3 length equals 13 residues. J lost 6 bases, V lost 5 bases, and 3 bases had no gene match. The V gene's germline CDR1 is MNHEY and CDR2 SMNVEV (reference sequence). This CDR3 is CASSLREAGELFF. CDR3 DNA sequence: TGTGCCAGCAGTCTCCGGGAGGCCGGGGAGCTGTTTTTT.

The gene calls are TRBV6-5 and TRBJ1-2, with D possibly TRBD1 on 6 matching bases. The V and J ends lost 6 bases and 3 bases respectively, with 11 bases between them. The germline V gene has CDR1 MNHEY and CDR2 SVGAGI. This CDR3 contains 13 residues. CDR3 in DNA: TGTGCCAGCAGATCCGACAGGCACTATGGCTACACCTTC. Protein: CASRSDRHYGYTF.